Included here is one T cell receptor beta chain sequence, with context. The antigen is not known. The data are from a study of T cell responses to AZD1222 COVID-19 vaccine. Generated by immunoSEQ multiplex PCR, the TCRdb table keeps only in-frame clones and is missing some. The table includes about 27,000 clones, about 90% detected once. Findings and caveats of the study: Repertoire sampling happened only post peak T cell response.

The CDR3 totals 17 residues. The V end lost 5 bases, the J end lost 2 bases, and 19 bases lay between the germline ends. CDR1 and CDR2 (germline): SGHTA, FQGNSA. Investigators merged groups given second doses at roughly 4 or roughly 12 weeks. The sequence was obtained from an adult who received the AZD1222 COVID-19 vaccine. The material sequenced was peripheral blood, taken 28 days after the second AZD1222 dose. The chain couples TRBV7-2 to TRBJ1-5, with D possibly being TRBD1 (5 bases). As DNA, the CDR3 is TGTGCCAGCAGCCTATTGGCAGGGCAGCTAGGCAATCAGCCCCAGCATTTT. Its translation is CASSLLAGQLGNQPQHF.